The 8 T cell receptor beta chains given below trace back to one sample, sequenced in a study of neoadjuvant anti-PD-1 for oral cavity cancer (dated by TCRdb to about 2021). The library was prepared using the immunoSEQ multiplex PCR assay. Held by TCRdb, this immuneACCESS table contains in-frame sequences only and omits some clones. Under half of the omission traces to an unresolved V gene where checked; the cause of the rest is unknown. For this sample the table gives about 72,000 clones, of which approximately 85% were detected only once. The ten largest make up 3% to 3.5% of the sample. This specimen's time point label, interpreted: after neoadjuvant nivolumab, at surgical resection. The sample here was PBMCs, taken after nivolumab (anti-PD-1) treatment. These receptors were taken from a person between 35 and 79 years old with oral cavity squamous cell carcinoma.

The chain is built from TRBV7-2 and TRBJ2-1; D is undetermined. The CDR3 length is 13 residues. CDR1 and CDR2 (germline): SGHTA, FQGNSA. Trimming removed 5 bases from V and 5 bases from J, with 10 bases in between. The CDR3 DNA sequence: TGTGCCAGCAGCGAGACACCGGACAATGAGCAGTTCTTC. Translating gives CASSETPDNEQFF. The full variable domain, in which reference TRBV7-2 and TRBJ2-1 provide the parts outside the CDR3, is GAGVSQSPSNKVTEKGKDVELRCDPISGHTALYWYRQSLGQGLEFLIYFQGNSAPDKSGLPSDRFSAERTGGSVSTLTIQRTQQEDSAVYLCASSETPDNEQFFGPGTRLTVL.

The chain carries TRBV4-1 and TRBJ2-7, with 7 bases fitting TRBD1. Germline CDR1 MGHRA, CDR2 YSYEKL. V trimming: 4 bases; J trimming: 6 bases; junction bases outside the gene matches: 15. This CDR3 contains 16 residues. The CDR3 coding sequence is TGCGCCAGCAGCCCGGAGCCGGGACAGAGAGCATCCGAGCAGTACTTC. As protein: CASSPEPGQRASEQYF.

The chain recombines TRBV4-2 with TRBJ2-5; D remains unclear. Trimming cost V 0 bases and J 3 bases, with 17 bases left between them. Germline CDR1 reads LGHNA; CDR2 reads YNFKEQ. CDR3 size: 17 residues. CDR3 in amino acids: CASSQDFQVWVEETQYF. In DNA form, the CDR3 reads TGTGCCAGCAGCCAAGATTTCCAGGTCTGGGTGGAAGAGACCCAGTACTTC.

The chain combines TRBV6-4 with TRBJ2-1; tentatively, D is TRBD1 or TRBD2 (5 bases each). Deletions cut 3 bases from V and 6 bases from J, with 9 bases between. This CDR3 has 13 amino acids. CDR1 and CDR2 from the germline V gene are MRHNA and SNTAGT. CDR3 loop: CASSEGDPNEQFF. CDR3 nucleotide sequence: TGTGCCAGCAGTGAAGGGGACCCCAATGAGCAGTTCTTC.

V usage is TRBV19 and J usage is TRBJ2-5; a possible D gene is TRBD2 (6 bases). Trimming shortened V by 3 bases and J by 5 bases, and 16 bases separated the two germline ends. From germline, CDR1 is LNHDA and CDR2 SQIVND (reference sequence). The CDR3 consists of 15 residues. CDR3 DNA: TGTGCCAGTAGTATGGGGTCCTTAGGAGGGGAGACCCAGTACTTC. Translation gives CASSMGSLGGETQYF.

The rearrangement links TRBV18 to TRBJ1-2, with 7 bases fitting TRBD1. The germline gives CDR1 KGHSH, CDR2 LQKENI. The CDR3 has 15 residues. V gave up 5 bases and J gave up 4 bases; unmatched junction bases: 10. CDR3 DNA sequence: TGTGCCAGCTCATCAGGGACAGCGGAGGTCTATGGCTACACCTTC. It translates to CASSSGTAEVYGYTF.

This clone was seen a single time. The chain carries TRBV30 and TRBJ2-7; 7 positions match TRBD1. The CDR3 totals 13 residues. Unmatched junction bases numbered 6, after V lost 5 bases and J lost 2 bases. CDR1 and CDR2 from the germline V gene are GTSNPN and SVGIG (reference sequence). The CDR3 nucleotides are TGTGCCTGGGCTGTTGGACAGGCCTACGAGCAGTACTTC. It is translated as CAWAVGQAYEQYF.

The J gene is TRBJ2-2, the V gene TRBV13; D possibly uses TRBD1 or TRBD2 (6 bases each). Trimming pared 6 bases from V and 9 bases from J, leaving 17 bases between. CDR3 length: 14 residues. Germline V gene lookup returns CDR1 PRHDT and CDR2 FYEKMQ (reference sequence). This CDR3 reads CASRIGGGGRELFF. Written as DNA, the CDR3 is TGTGCCAGCAGGATCGGAGGGGGTGGCCGGGAGCTGTTTTTT. Combining the CDR3 with reference TRBV13 and TRBJ2-2 gives the whole variable domain AAGVIQSPRHLIKEKRETATLKCYPIPRHDTVYWYQQGPGQDPQFLISFYEKMQSDKGSIPDRFSAQQFSDYHSELNMSSLELGDSALYFCASRIGGGGRELFFGEGSRLTVL.